This T cell receptor beta chain emerged from a study of T cell repertoires in cytomegalovirus infection. Germline V gene sequence: CDR1 LGHNA, CDR2 YSLEER. The CDR3 spans 15 residues. With V trimmed by 3 bases and J by 4 bases, 6 bases remained unmatched. Study results and limitations: CMV-specific TCR beta clonotypes restricted by HLA-C dominated the ex vivo response.

Via MiXCR, TCRdb re-called the reads, giving one row per CDR3 protein. The sample has roughly 280,000 distinct CDR3 sequences; under 25% are singletons. Concerning this clonotype: Its antigen is currently unknown.

The sequence derives from a human donor in good health (CMV status not recorded). Some clones in this sample may be carry-over from other donors' samples. The specimen comprised cultured PBMCs, sampled from culture after CMV antigen stimulation. V usage is TRBV4-3 and J usage is TRBJ1-1; 9 positions match TRBD1. The CDR3 loop reads CASSQQGQGFTEAFF. The CDR3 DNA sequence: TGCGCCAGCAGCCAGCAGGGACAGGGATTCACTGAAGCTTTCTTT.